This TCR beta chain was sequenced during a study of blood T cell repertoires in COVID-19. Study details: Researchers got acute and convalescent COVID-19 samples from the United States, Italy and Spain.

This table comes from immunoSEQ multiplex PCR, and its TCRdb copy is limited to in-frame clones, with some not included. The sample contains around 180,000 clones, 70% to 90% of which appear only once. Sequencing was performed on peripheral blood. This sequence was found in a person aged 65 to 85 with COVID-19, enrolled during active disease.

This CDR3 reads CATAPADSPEKLFF. Written as DNA, the CDR3 is TGTGCCACCGCGCCGGCGGACAGTCCAGAGAAACTGTTTTTT. V is TRBV24-1 and J is TRBJ1-4, with D possibly TRBD1 on 6 matching bases. The CDR3 is 14 amino acids. The V gene's germline CDR1 is KGHDR and CDR2 SFDVKD. Trimming left V 9 bases short and J 11 bases short, with 21 bases between.